This T cell receptor beta chain was sequenced for a study of cytomegalovirus exposure and HLA in healthy donors. As for the study in general: Among the roughly 370 genotyped donors, 70% to 90% were placed in the Caucasian-associated ancestry cluster.

V was cut by 5 bases and J by 7 bases, with 9 bases left in between. The germline V gene has CDR1 SGHKS and CDR2 YYEKEE (reference sequence). This CDR3 has 11 residues. The PCR contained 60 Vbeta and 13 Jbeta primers. Sequenced by immunoSEQ multiplex PCR; TCRdb stores in-frame clones only, minus some. This repertoire shows 150,000 to 200,000 clones, more than 70% found once; its top ten account for around 0.26%. On this clone itself: Its antigen is unidentified.

General study findings and limits: Per published accounts, TCR beta sequences correctly predicted the HLA-A and HLA-B alleles of most subjects. Later, TCR association rates were found to vary by HLA locus, highest for DRB1 and lowest for HLA-C.

The chain is built from TRBV5-5 and TRBJ1-2, with D possibly being TRBD1 (6 bases). This receptor was obtained from a boy younger than 18 in good health and CMV-seronegative. Sequenced sample: PBMCs. This chain's CDR3 is CASRRGGGYTF. The DNA for the CDR3 is TGTGCCAGCAGGAGGGGGGGTGGCTACACCTTC.